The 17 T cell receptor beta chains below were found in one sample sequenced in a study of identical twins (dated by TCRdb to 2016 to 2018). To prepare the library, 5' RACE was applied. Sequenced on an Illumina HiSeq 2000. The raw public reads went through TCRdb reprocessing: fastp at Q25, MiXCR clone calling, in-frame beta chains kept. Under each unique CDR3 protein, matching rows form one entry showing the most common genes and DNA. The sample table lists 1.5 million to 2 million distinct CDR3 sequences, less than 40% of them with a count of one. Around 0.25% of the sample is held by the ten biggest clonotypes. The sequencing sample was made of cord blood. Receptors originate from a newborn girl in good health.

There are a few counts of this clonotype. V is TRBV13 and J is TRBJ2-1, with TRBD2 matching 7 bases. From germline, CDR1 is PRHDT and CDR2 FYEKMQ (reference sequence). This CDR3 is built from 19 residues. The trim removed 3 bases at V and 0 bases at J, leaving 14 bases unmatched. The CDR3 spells CASSLSPGLAVFSYNEQFF. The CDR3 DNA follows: TGTGCCAGCAGCTTGAGCCCCGGGCTAGCGGTCTTCTCCTACAATGAGCAGTTCTTC.

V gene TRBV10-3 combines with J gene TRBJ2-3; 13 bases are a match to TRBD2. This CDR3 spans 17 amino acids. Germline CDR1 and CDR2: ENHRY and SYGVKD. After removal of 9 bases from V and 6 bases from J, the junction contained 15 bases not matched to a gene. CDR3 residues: CAISPRPGTSGTDTQYF. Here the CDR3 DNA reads TGTGCCATTTCACCTCGTCCAGGGACTAGCGGGACGGATACGCAGTATTTT.

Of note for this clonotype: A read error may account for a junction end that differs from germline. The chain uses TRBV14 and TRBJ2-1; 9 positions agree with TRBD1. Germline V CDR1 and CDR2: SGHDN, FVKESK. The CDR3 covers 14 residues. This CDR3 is CTSSSGTGYNEQFF. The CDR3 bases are TGTACCAGCAGTAGTGGGACAGGGTACAATGAGCAGTTCTTC.

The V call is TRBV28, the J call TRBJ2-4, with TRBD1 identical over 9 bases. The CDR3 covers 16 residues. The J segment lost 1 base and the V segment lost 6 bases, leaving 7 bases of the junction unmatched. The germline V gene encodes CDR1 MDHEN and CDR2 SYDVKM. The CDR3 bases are TGTGCCAGCAGACAACAGGGGGCTTCGGCCAAAAACATTCAGTACTTC. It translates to CASRQQGASAKNIQYF.

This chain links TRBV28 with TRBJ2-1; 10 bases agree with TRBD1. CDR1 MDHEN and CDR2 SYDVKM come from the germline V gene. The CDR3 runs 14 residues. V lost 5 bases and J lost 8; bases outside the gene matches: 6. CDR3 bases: TGTGCCAGCAGTCCGACAGGGGGCCGATATGAGCAGTTCTTC. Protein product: CASSPTGGRYEQFF.

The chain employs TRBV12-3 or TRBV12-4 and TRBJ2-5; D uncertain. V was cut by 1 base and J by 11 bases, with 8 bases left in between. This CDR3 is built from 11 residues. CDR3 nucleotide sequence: TGTGCCAGCAGTTTAGAGTACGGGCAGTACTTC. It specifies CASSLEYGQYF.

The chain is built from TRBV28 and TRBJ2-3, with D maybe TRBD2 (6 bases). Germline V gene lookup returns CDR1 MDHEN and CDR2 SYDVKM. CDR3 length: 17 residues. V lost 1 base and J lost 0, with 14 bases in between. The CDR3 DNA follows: TGTGCCAGCAGTTTATCGGGAGCCCTCCCTAGCACAGATACGCAGTATTTT. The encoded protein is CASSLSGALPSTDTQYF.

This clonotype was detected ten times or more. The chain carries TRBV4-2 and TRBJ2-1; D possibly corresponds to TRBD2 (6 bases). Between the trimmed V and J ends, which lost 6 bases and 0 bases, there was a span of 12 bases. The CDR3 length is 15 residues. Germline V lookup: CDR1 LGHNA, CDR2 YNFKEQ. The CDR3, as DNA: TGTGCCAGCAGTGGCGGGACGAGCTCCTACAATGAGCAGTTCTTC. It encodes CASSGGTSSYNEQFF.

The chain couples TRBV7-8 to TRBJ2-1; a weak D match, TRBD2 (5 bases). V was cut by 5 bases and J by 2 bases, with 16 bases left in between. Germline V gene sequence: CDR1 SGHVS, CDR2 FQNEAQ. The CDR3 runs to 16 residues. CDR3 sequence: CASSVNRRPPYNEQFF. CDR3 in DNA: TGTGCCAGCAGCGTCAACCGGAGGCCCCCCTACAATGAGCAGTTCTTC.

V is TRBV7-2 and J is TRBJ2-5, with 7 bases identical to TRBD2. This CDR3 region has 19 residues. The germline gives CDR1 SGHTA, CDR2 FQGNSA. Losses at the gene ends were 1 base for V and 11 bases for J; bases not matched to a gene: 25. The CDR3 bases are TGTGCCAGCAGCTTAGGGGCCCCCTTAACTAGCGCGGACTACAATGAGCAGTACTTC. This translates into CASSLGAPLTSADYNEQYF.

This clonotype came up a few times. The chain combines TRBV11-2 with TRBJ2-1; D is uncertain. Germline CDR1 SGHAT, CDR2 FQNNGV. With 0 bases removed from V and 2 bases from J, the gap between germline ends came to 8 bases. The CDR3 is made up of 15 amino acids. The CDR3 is CASSLDVGAYNEQFF. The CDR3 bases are TGTGCCAGCAGCTTAGATGTGGGTGCCTACAATGAGCAGTTCTTC.

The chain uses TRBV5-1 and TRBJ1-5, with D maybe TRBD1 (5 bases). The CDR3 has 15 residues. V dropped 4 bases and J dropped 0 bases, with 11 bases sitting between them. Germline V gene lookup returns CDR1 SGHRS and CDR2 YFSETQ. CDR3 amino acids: CASSRGDYSNQPQHF. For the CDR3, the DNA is TGCGCCAGCAGCCGAGGGGATTATAGCAATCAGCCCCAGCATTTT.

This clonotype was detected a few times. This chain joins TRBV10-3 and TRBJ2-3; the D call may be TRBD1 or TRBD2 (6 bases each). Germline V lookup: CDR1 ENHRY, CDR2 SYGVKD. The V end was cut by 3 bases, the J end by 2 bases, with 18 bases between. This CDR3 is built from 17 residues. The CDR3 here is CAISEGRGGQNTDTQYF. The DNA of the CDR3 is TGTGCCATCAGTGAAGGCAGGGGAGGACAGAACACAGATACGCAGTATTTT.

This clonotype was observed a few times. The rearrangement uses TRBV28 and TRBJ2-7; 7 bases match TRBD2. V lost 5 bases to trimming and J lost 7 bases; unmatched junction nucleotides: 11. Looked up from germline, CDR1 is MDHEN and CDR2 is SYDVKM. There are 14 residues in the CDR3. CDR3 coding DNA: TGTGCCAGCAGTGACCAGCGGGACCTGTTTGAGCAGTACTTC. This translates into CASSDQRDLFEQYF.

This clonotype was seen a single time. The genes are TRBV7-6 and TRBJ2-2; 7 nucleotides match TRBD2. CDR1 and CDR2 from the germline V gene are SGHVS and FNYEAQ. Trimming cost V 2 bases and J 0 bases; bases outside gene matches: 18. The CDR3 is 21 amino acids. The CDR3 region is CASSLPLVGRNSKTNTGELFF. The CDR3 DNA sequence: TGTGCCAGCAGCTTACCACTTGTCGGGAGGAATTCCAAAACGAACACCGGGGAGCTGTTTTTT.

The CDR3 sequence: CSAEGPSGRADTQYF. The CDR3, as DNA: TGCAGTGCGGAAGGTCCTAGCGGGCGCGCAGATACGCAGTATTTT. This chain joins TRBV20-1 and TRBJ2-3; TRBD2 matches 8 bases. CDR3 length equals 15 residues. J gave up 4 bases and V 6 bases, and 12 bases lay outside the gene matches. Germline V gene sequence: CDR1 DFQATT, CDR2 SNEGSKA (reference sequence).

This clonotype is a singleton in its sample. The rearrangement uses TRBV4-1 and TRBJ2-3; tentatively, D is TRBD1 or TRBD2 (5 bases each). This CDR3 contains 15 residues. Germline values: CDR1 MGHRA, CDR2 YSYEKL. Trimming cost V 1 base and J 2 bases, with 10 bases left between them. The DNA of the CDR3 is TGCGCCAGCAGCCAAGGACAGCGGATCACAGATACGCAGTATTTT. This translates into CASSQGQRITDTQYF.